These 25 T cell receptor beta chains were sequenced from one sample in a study of T cell responses to AZD1222 COVID-19 vaccine. Sequencing was performed with immunoSEQ multiplex PCR; in TCRdb, only in-frame clones are kept and a portion is missing. Of approximately 140,000 clones in the sample, around 90% were seen once. The sequenced sample was peripheral blood, obtained on day 0 of AZD1222 vaccination. The receptors here all came from an adult in good health.

The rearrangement links TRBV6-5 to TRBJ1-1, with D unclear. This CDR3 region has 14 residues. Germline assignment: CDR1 MNHEY and CDR2 SVGAGI. Trimming took 2 bases from V and 4 from J, leaving 11 bases between them. This chain's CDR3 is CASSYAQVSTEAFF. As DNA, the CDR3 is TGTGCCAGCAGTTACGCTCAGGTTAGCACTGAAGCTTTCTTT.

The chain has TRBV7-3 and TRBJ2-2, with D unresolved. The CDR3 is 14 residues long. The germline gives CDR1 SGHTA, CDR2 FQGTGA. Trimming stripped 7 bases from V and 0 bases from J, with 9 bases between. The CDR3 DNA reads TGTGCCAGCACCGTAGGCCCGAACACCGGGGAGCTGTTTTTT. It yields the protein CASTVGPNTGELFF. The full variable domain, with the rest looked up from reference TRBV7-3 and TRBJ2-2, is GAGVSQTPSNKVTEKGKYVELRCDPISGHTALYWYRQSLGQGPEFLIYFQGTGAADDSGLPNDRFFAVRPEGSVSTLKIQRTERGDSAVYLCASTVGPNTGELFFGEGSRLTVL.

V gene TRBV28 combines with J gene TRBJ2-7, with D possibly matching TRBD1 (5 bases). CDR1 MDHEN and CDR2 SYDVKM come from the germline V gene. Trimming took 7 bases from V and 4 from J, leaving 20 bases between them. The CDR3 loop spans 15 amino acids. The CDR3 DNA reads TGTGCCAGCACTTCCACGCTGGGAAGGGGTTACGAGCAGTACTTC. Translating gives CASTSTLGRGYEQYF.

The CDR3 reads CASSPGQGSQPQHF. The CDR3 DNA sequence: TGTGCCAGCAGCCCCGGACAGGGGTCTCAGCCCCAGCATTTT. V usage is TRBV9 and J usage is TRBJ1-5; 9 nucleotides align to TRBD1. Germline loops: CDR1 SGDLS, CDR2 YYNGEE. With 4 bases clipped from V and 6 bases from J, the junction kept 5 bases outside the gene matches. This CDR3 is 14 amino acids long.

The chain is built from TRBV5-5 and TRBJ2-7, with D possibly TRBD2 on 6 matching bases. This CDR3 contains 15 residues. Per germline, CDR1 SGHKS and CDR2 YYEKEE (reference sequence). Trimming removed 3 bases at V and 2 bases at J, with 15 bases between. Here the CDR3 DNA reads TGTGCCAGCAGCTGGAGGGTCACACTGCCCTACGAGCAGTACTTC. Residues: CASSWRVTLPYEQYF.

V is TRBV2 and J is TRBJ1-5; weak D call: TRBD1 (5 bases). In germline, CDR1 is SNHLY, CDR2 FYNNEI. The CDR3 length is 13 residues. Trimming cost V 6 bases and J 6 bases, with 12 bases left between them. The CDR3 nucleotides are TGTGCCAGCAGCGACCAGGGTTCTCAGCCCCAGCATTTT. It encodes CASSDQGSQPQHF.

The rearrangement links TRBV3-1 (or the pseudogene TRBV3-2) to TRBJ1-3; D gene unclear. CDR3 length: 13 amino acids. The ends were cut back, 1 base at V and 4 bases at J, with 5 bases in the middle. CDR1 LGHDT and CDR2 YNNKEL come from the germline V gene (reference sequence). The CDR3 region is CASSQGGGNTIYF. CDR3 nucleotides: TGTGCCAGCAGCCAAGGAGGCGGAAACACCATATATTTT.

The chain employs TRBV6-4 and TRBJ2-1; TRBD1 is a possible D gene (6 bases). V dropped 6 bases and J dropped 6 bases, with 18 bases sitting between them. Per germline, CDR1 MRHNA and CDR2 SNTAGT. The CDR3 sequence is 15 residues long. CDR3 in DNA: TGTGCCAGCAGGGGCCCCGACAGGAGTTCCAATGAGCAGTTCTTC. Amino acid sequence: CASRGPDRSSNEQFF.

CDR3 protein: CASSSLGRDTGELFF. Here the CDR3 DNA reads TGTGCCAGCAGTAGTTTAGGGAGAGACACCGGGGAGCTGTTTTTT. The chain is built from TRBV5-8 and TRBJ2-2; D is possibly TRBD2 (5 bases). The CDR3 extends over 15 amino acids. Trimming left V 5 bases short and J 3 bases short, with 14 bases between. The V gene's germline CDR1 is SGHTS and CDR2 YDEGEE.

This clone occurred once. The rearrangement joins TRBV28 to TRBJ2-3; 7 nucleotides agree with TRBD2. This CDR3 is built from 16 residues. After removal of 6 bases from V and 2 bases from J, the junction contained 11 bases not matched to a gene. From germline, CDR1 is MDHEN and CDR2 SYDVKM. The CDR3 here is CASSLRPGGNTDTQYF. CDR3 DNA: TGTGCCAGCAGCCTCCGGCCCGGGGGGAACACAGATACGCAGTATTTT.

This clone was picked up a small number of times. The rearrangement links TRBV6-4 to TRBJ2-6; D call uncertain. Germline V gene lookup returns CDR1 MRHNA and CDR2 SNTAGT. V was clipped by 3 bases and J by 1 base, with 16 bases between them. The CDR3 contains 18 residues. The CDR3 protein is CASSESNEQRSGANVLTF. The CDR3 DNA reads as TGTGCCAGCAGTGAGTCGAACGAACAACGATCTGGGGCCAACGTCCTGACTTTC.

The rearrangement links TRBV6-6 to TRBJ1-6; TRBD1 agrees at 8 bases. Germline CDR1 and CDR2: MNHNY and SVGAGI (reference sequence). V lost 8 bases and J lost 8; bases outside the gene matches: 8. This CDR3 has 14 residues. CDR3 sequence reads: CASRPGGSDSPLHF. CDR3 nucleotides: TGTGCCAGCCGCCCAGGGGGCTCGGATTCACCCCTCCACTTT.

This clone has more than one count but fewer than ten. The gene calls are TRBV9 and TRBJ1-1, with 8 nucleotides matching TRBD1. The CDR3 has 15 residues. Trimming cost V 1 base and J 5 bases; bases outside gene matches: 7. The V gene's germline CDR1 is SGDLS and CDR2 YYNGEE. CDR3 in DNA: TGTGCCAGCAGCGTACAGGGGGCGGGAGGAACTGAAGCTTTCTTT. Translated, it gives CASSVQGAGGTEAFF.

The chain's CDR3 is CASSVDREREVGGYTF. In DNA form, the CDR3 reads TGTGCCAGCAGCGTAGACAGGGAACGTGAAGTTGGTGGCTACACCTTC. The V gene is TRBV9, the J gene TRBJ1-2; D might be TRBD1 (6 bases). Trimming took off 0 bases at V and 7 bases at J, with 19 bases between the two ends. CDR1 SGDLS and CDR2 YYNGEE come from the germline V gene. The CDR3 covers 16 residues. The full variable domain, its missing parts supplied by reference TRBV9 and TRBJ1-2, is DSGVTQTPKHLITATGQRVTLRCSPRSGDLSVYWYQQSLDQGLQFLIQYYNGEERAKGNILERFSAQQFPDLHSELNLSSLELGDSALYFCASSVDREREVGGYTFGSGTRLTVV.

This chain uses TRBV21-1 with TRBJ2-2; the table's D call of TRBD1 was not tested on the DNA. TRBV21-1 is a pseudogene segment. The CDR3 length is 18 residues. DNA for the CDR3: TGTGCCAGCAGCAACCCAGACGGACAGGGATTAATCGCCGGGGAGCTGTTTTTT. Translation: CASSNPDGQGLIAGELFF.

V usage is TRBV23-1 and J usage is TRBJ1-2; D might be TRBD1 (6 bases). TRBV23-1 is an ORF, and what it does is uncertain. The CDR3 extends over 12 amino acids. The ends were cut back, 2 bases at V and 9 bases at J, with 10 bases in the middle. Written as DNA, the CDR3 is TGCGCCAGCAGTCAAAGACAGGATAGCTACACCTTC. It codes for CASSQRQDSYTF.

This sequence joins TRBV18 and TRBJ2-7; D tentatively reads TRBD1 or TRBD2 (6 bases each). The V end lost 3 bases, the J end lost 6 bases, and 18 bases lay between the germline ends. Germline values: CDR1 KGHSH, CDR2 LQKENI. The length of the CDR3 is 15 residues. CDR3 protein: CASSPLGGSSGEQYF. In DNA, the CDR3 is TGTGCCAGCTCACCCCTAGGGGGGTCATCGGGCGAGCAGTACTTC.

The J gene is TRBJ1-3, the V gene TRBV5-1; D might be TRBD1 (6 bases). The V and J ends lost 3 bases and 0 bases respectively, with 10 bases between them. The CDR3 contains 15 residues. Germline V gene sequence: CDR1 SGHRS, CDR2 YFSETQ. Here the CDR3 reads CASSSTGSSGNTIYF. The CDR3 DNA sequence: TGCGCCAGCAGCTCCACAGGGAGCTCTGGAAACACCATATATTTT.

This chain joins TRBV15 and TRBJ2-1; D might be TRBD1 (5 bases). CDR1 is LNHNV, CDR2 YYDKDF, per germline (reference sequence). V lost 1 base to trimming and J lost 13 bases, with 11 bases between them. This CDR3 has 12 residues. The DNA for the CDR3 is TGTGCCACCAGCAGAGGACAGCTACAACAGTTCTTC. As protein: CATSRGQLQQFF. Filled out from reference TRBV15 and TRBJ2-1, the complete variable domain reads DAMVIQNPRYQVTQFGKPVTLSCSQTLNHNVMYWYQQKSSQAPKLLFHYYDKDFNNEADTPDNFQSRRPNTSFCFLDIRSPGLGDTAMYLCATSRGQLQQFFGPGTRLTVL.

The rearrangement joins TRBV27 to TRBJ1-2, with a weak D call TRBD1 (6 bases). Germline CDR1 reads MNHEY; CDR2 reads SMNVEV (reference sequence). The CDR3 contains 12 residues. The V and J ends lost 6 bases and 4 bases respectively, with 9 bases between them. CDR3: CASSEGGYGYTF. CDR3 bases: TGTGCCAGCAGCGAAGGGGGCTATGGCTACACCTTC.

The chain recombines TRBV24-1 with TRBJ2-1, with TRBD2 matching over 11 bases. The CDR3 covers 18 residues. V gave up 4 bases and J gave up 0 bases; unmatched junction bases: 7. CDR1 is KGHDR and CDR2 is SFDVKD in the germline V gene. The CDR3 reads CATSDLTSGAHSYNEQFF. CDR3 in DNA: TGTGCCACCAGTGACTTGACTAGCGGGGCCCACTCCTACAATGAGCAGTTCTTC.

This clone was seen once. The chain combines TRBV7-8 with TRBJ1-5; no firm D call. Germline-derived CDR1 and CDR2 are SGHVS and FQNEAQ. Trimming cost V 1 base and J 5 bases, with 9 bases left between them. There are 14 residues in the CDR3. The CDR3 spells CASSLGWRDQPQHF. CDR3 nucleotide sequence: TGTGCCAGCAGCTTAGGGTGGCGGGATCAGCCCCAGCATTTT.

V is TRBV12-5 and J is TRBJ2-7; D ambiguous. Germline V gene sequence: CDR1 LGHNT, CDR2 FRNRAP. Trimming took 4 bases from V and 3 from J, leaving 16 bases between them. The CDR3 is 15 residues long. The CDR3 spells CASGWNSDFLYEQYF. Here the CDR3 DNA reads TGTGCTAGTGGTTGGAACAGCGACTTCCTCTACGAGCAGTACTTC.

The chain carries TRBV2 and TRBJ2-1; D is ambiguous. Between the trimmed V and J ends, which lost 3 bases and 3 bases, there was a span of 15 bases. The CDR3 runs 16 residues. Germline V gene lookup returns CDR1 SNHLY and CDR2 FYNNEI. CDR3 in DNA: TGTGCCAGCAGTGACGGCTCATACCCCTACTACAATGAGCAGTTCTTC. It encodes CASSDGSYPYYNEQFF.

The rearrangement uses TRBV7-9 and TRBJ2-7, with TRBD2 identical over 12 bases. V was clipped by 4 bases and J by 4 bases; unmatched bases: 2. This CDR3 contains 14 residues. From germline, CDR1 is SEHNR and CDR2 FQNEAQ (reference sequence). CDR3 DNA sequence: TGTGCCAGCAGCTACGGACTAGCGGGATACGAGCAGTACTTC. Translating gives CASSYGLAGYEQYF.